This is a list of T cell receptor beta chains from one sample in a study of cytomegalovirus exposure and HLA in healthy donors. Profiling relied on immunoSEQ multiplex PCR, and the TCRdb table lists in-frame clones only, not all of them. Of around 130,000 clones listed, roughly four fifths are singletons. Sequences were obtained from PBMCs. The receptors here all came from a woman in her 50s in good health and CMV-seronegative. Both conserved end residues are part of each CDR3. A D gene is named only where the DNA matches it firmly.

cdr3_aa,v_call,j_call,d_call
CASSASGRTDTQYF,TRBV6-4,TRBJ2-3,TRBD2
CASSSPSEVNTEAFF,TRBV5-4,TRBJ1-1,.
CASSIRQYQETQYF,TRBV6-1,TRBJ2-5,.
CASSLVLAGVNTQYF,TRBV11-2,TRBJ2-3,TRBD2
CASSYSRLANTEAFF,TRBV6-5,TRBJ1-1,.
CASSLRGASNQPQNF,TRBV7-2,TRBJ1-5,.
CASSLYNEQFF,TRBV5-1,TRBJ2-1,.
CASSASGGGAGANVLTF,TRBV6-4,TRBJ2-6,TRBD1
CASSFPLVGPPEAFF,TRBV28,TRBJ1-1,.
CASSTTREQYF,TRBV5-5,TRBJ2-7,.
CASSPRQGYYGYTF,TRBV14,TRBJ1-2,.
CASSQDPGIHNEQFF,TRBV4-2,TRBJ2-1,.
CASSHGTLENEKLFF,TRBV9,TRBJ1-4,.
CASSPSPWTGLSEKLFF,TRBV5-1,TRBJ1-4,TRBD1
CAISGLAGPGDGYTF,TRBV10-3,TRBJ1-2,.
CASSQDPQSALATDTQYF,TRBV4-3,TRBJ2-3,.
CASSRERGQARGYTF,TRBV4-1,TRBJ1-2,TRBD1
CATRQGVSTEAFF,TRBV10-3,TRBJ1-1,TRBD1
CASGGGAEKLFF,TRBV28,TRBJ1-4,.
CASSLLQGEAFF,TRBV28,TRBJ1-1,.
CASSLKGGAGNTIYF,TRBV5-6,TRBJ1-3,TRBD1
CASSLRRGYVFTEAFF,TRBV13,TRBJ1-1,.
CAWSNNGAGFLGEQYF,TRBV30,TRBJ2-7,.
CASSLGGNTEAFF,TRBV11-3,TRBJ1-1,.
CASSLNGDSYNEQFF,TRBV7-9,TRBJ2-1,.
CASSPTRGRNPANEKLFF,TRBV7-9,TRBJ1-4,.
CASIPSGGIAEAFF,TRBV7-9,TRBJ1-1,TRBD1
CASSEGGVNYGYTF,TRBV6-1,TRBJ1-2,.
CASSLGASGYNEQFF,TRBV7-2,TRBJ2-1,TRBD2
CSVWREITGELFF,TRBV29-1,TRBJ2-2,TRBD2
CSVRLAGGPVNIQYF,TRBV29-1,TRBJ2-4,TRBD2
CASSQDSSNEKLFF,TRBV6-5,TRBJ1-4,.
CASSSLAGGPYEQFF,TRBV7-2,TRBJ2-1,TRBD2
CASSLGPGGPYEQYF,TRBV7-6,TRBJ2-7,TRBD1
CASSITRRGLNTEAFF,TRBV19,TRBJ1-1,.
CASSLGTSVSYEQYF,TRBV5-1,TRBJ2-7,TRBD2
CASRTGTENTEAFF,TRBV6-5,TRBJ1-1,TRBD1
CASSLSVSYEQYF,TRBV28,TRBJ2-7,.
CASSVGGPDTEAFF,TRBV9,TRBJ1-1,.
CATGDREAFF,TRBV10-3,TRBJ1-1,TRBD1
CASSLAGSSYNEQFF,TRBV7-2,TRBJ2-1,.